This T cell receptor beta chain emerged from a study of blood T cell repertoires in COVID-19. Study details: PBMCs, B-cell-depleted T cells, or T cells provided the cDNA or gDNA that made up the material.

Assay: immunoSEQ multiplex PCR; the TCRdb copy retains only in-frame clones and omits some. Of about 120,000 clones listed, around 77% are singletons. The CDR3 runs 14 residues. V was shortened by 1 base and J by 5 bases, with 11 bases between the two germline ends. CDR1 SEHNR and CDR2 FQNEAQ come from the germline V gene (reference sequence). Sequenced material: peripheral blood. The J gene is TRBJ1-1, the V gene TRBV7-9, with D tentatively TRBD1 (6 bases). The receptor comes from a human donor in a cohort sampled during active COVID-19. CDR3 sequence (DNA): TGTGCCAGCAGCTTAGGGCAGGGGAGAACTGAAGCTTTCTTT. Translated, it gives CASSLGQGRTEAFF.